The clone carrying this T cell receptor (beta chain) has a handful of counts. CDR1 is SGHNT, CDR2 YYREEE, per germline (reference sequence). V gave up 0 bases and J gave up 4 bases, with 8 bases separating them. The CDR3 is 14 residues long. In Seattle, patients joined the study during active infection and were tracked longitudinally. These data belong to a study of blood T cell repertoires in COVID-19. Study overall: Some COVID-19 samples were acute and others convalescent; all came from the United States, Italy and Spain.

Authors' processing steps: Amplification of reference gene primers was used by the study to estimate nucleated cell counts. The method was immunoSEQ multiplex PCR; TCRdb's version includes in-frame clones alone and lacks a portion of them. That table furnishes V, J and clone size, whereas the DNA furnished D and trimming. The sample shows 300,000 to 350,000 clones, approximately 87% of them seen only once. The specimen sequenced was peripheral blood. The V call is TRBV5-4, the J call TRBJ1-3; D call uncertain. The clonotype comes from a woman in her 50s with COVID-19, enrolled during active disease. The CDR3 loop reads CASSLGGQGNTIYF. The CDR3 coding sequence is TGTGCCAGCAGCTTGGGCGGGCAAGGAAACACCATATATTTT.